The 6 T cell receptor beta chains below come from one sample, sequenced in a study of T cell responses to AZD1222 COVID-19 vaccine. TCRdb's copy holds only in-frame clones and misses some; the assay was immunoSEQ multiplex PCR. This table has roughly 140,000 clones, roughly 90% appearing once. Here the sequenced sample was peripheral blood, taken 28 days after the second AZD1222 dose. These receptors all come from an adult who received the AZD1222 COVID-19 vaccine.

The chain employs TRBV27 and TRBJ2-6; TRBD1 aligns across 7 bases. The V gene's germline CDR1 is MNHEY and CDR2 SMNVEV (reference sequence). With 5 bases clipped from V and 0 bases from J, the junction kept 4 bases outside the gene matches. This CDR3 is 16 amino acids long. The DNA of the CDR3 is TGTGCCAGCAGTCCGTGGGACAGCTCTGGGGCCAACGTCCTGACTTTC. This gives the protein CASSPWDSSGANVLTF.

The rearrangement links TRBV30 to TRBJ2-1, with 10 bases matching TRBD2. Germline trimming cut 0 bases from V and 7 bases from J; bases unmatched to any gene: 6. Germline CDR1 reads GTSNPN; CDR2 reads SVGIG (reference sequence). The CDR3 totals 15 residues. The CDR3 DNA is TGTGCCTGGAGTGTTCGGGGACTAGCGAAGAATGAGCAGTTCTTC. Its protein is CAWSVRGLAKNEQFF. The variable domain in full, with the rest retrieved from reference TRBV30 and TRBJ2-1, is SQTIHQWPATLVQPVGSPLSLECTVEGTSNPNLYWYRQAAGRGLQLLFYSVGIGQISSEVPQNLSASRPQDRQFILSSKKLLLSDSGFYLCAWSVRGLAKNEQFFGPGTRLTVL.

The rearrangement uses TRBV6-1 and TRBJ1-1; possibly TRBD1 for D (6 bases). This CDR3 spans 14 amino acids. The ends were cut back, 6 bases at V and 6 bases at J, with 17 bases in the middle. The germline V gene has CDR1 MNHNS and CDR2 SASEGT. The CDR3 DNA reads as TGTGCCAGCAGGATTATGGGGGCAACCTCTGAAGCTTTCTTT. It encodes CASRIMGATSEAFF.

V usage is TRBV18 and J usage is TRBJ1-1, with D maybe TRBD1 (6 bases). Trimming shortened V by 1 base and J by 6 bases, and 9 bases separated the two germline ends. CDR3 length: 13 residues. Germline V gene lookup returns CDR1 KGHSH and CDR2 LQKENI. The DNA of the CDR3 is TGTGCCAGCTCACCACGCGGACAGCCTGAAGCTTTCTTT. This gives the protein CASSPRGQPEAFF.

CDR3 sequence (DNA): TGTGCCAGCAGCCCTAACCTGGAGGAAAAACTGTTTTTT. Translating gives CASSPNLEEKLFF. The J gene is TRBJ1-4, the V gene TRBV7-8; no clear D. This CDR3 has 13 amino acids. V gave up 5 bases and J gave up 8 bases, with 12 bases separating them. Germline CDR1 SGHVS, CDR2 FQNEAQ.

CDR3 region: CASSPRGGGVLNTEAFF. In nucleotides, the CDR3 is TGCGCCAGCAGCCCCCGAGGAGGGGGCGTACTGAACACTGAAGCTTTCTTT. The chain joins TRBV4-1 to TRBJ1-1; 7 bases map to TRBD1. This CDR3 has 17 amino acids. The V gene's germline CDR1 is MGHRA and CDR2 YSYEKL. V was pared by 4 bases and J by 0 bases, with 11 bases of the junction left unmatched.